This TCR beta chain is from a study of CXCR3-negative and CXCR3-positive naive CD8 T cells. General study results and limits: A higher hydrophobicity marked the TRB CDR3s of CXCR3-positive naive cells versus CXCR3-negative naive cells.

As concerns this clonotype: What it binds is unknown.

Identification of naive CD8+ T cells rested on CD45RO-CCR7+CD27+CD95- status. CDR1 and CDR2 (germline): SQVTM, ANQGSEA. This CDR3 is 12 amino acids long. The authors prepared UMI-labeled TRB cDNA libraries by 5' RACE. TCRdb re-analyzed the 5' RACE reads; it lists each CDR3 protein once, without DNA. The record lists about 150,000 distinct CDR3 sequences, of which the ten most abundant hold about 0.44%. Source material: naive CXCR3+ CD8+ T cells from blood. Subset specified: CD45RO-CCR7+CD27+CD95- naive CD8+ T cells expressing CXCR3 (TNR3+). This rearrangement joins TRBV29-1 to TRBJ2-5; TCRdb proposes TRBD2, but this gene call is untestable without DNA. The source is a human donor in good health. Some clones in this sample may be carry-over from other donors' samples. CDR3 residues: CSVWGGQETQYF.